This T cell receptor beta chain is drawn from a study of T cells in Graves' hyperthyroidism and ophthalmopathy. Study-level results: Classification by a 13 V-J model distinguished ophthalmopathy from stable hyperthyroidism.

Comment on this clonotype: Its antigen is unknown.

Amplified TCR beta CDR3 regions came from RNA transcripts. During a first-round RT-PCR of the TCR CDR3, the HTBI primer set was used. TCRdb redid the calling of the multiplex PCR reads with MiXCR, one entry per CDR3 protein. The sample lists hundreds of thousands of distinct CDR3 sequences; about 45% were seen once. The diagnostic basis comprised clinical symptoms, serum thyroxine and TRAb, thyroid ultrasound and orbital computed tomography. Trimming left V 3 bases short and J 9 bases short, with 12 bases between. Per germline, CDR1 LNHDA and CDR2 SQIVND (reference sequence). This CDR3 contains 13 residues.

The sequence came from an adult man with Graves' disease, either hyperthyroidism or ophthalmopathy (not recorded which). The chain couples TRBV19 to TRBJ1-5; a possible D gene is TRBD1 (5 bases). The sample comprised peripheral blood or thyroid tissue (not recorded which). The CDR3 here is CASSIGAPPPQHF. In nucleotides, the CDR3 is TGTGCCAGTAGTATTGGGGCCCCTCCGCCCCAGCATTTT.